Below, 6 T cell receptor beta chains from the same sample are listed, as sequenced in a study of T-cell reconstitution after alpha-beta-depleted transplantation in children (TCRdb year 2016). Sample treatment or condition, as interpreted from the label and publication: allogeneic hematopoietic cell transplantation with graft depleted of TCRalphabeta T cells and CD19 B cells. Libraries were built with PCR. The sequencer listed for this sample is Illumina HiSeq 2500. To normalize quantification of the TCRbeta repertoire, the TCR libraries were built with molecular barcoding that relied on unique molecular identifiers. Using fastp trimming at Q25 and MiXCR clonotype assembly, TCRdb reanalyzed the public sequencing data and kept in-frame beta chains. A single entry per CDR3 protein holds the most common genes and DNA from its merged rows. This sample is represented by about 150,000 distinct CDR3 sequences; more than 9.5% of them were singletons. The ten largest clones capture less than 15% of the sample.

The sample consisted of PBMCs, taken before TCRalphabeta/CD19-depleted stem cell transplant. These receptors came from a boy aged 2-9 years with acute myeloid leukemia, due to receive a stem cell transplant.

This clonotype was observed at least ten times. This rearrangement joins TRBV15 to TRBJ2-7, with D perhaps TRBD2 (5 bases). The CDR3 sequence is 13 residues long. CDR1 and CDR2 (germline): LNHNV, YYDKDF (reference sequence). The V end lost 1 base, the J end lost 6 bases, and 10 bases lay between the germline ends. In DNA form, the CDR3 reads TGTGCCACCAGCAGAGCGGGGTTCGTCGAGCAGTACTTC. Translated, it gives CATSRAGFVEQYF.

This clonotype was seen at least ten times. This rearrangement joins TRBV12-3 or TRBV12-4 to TRBJ1-5, with TRBD1 as a possible D gene (6 bases). This CDR3 has 16 amino acids. Trimming cost V 6 bases and J 2 bases, with 17 bases left between them. Here the CDR3 DNA reads TGTGCCAGCAGCCACAATACAGGGATAGGCAATCAGCCCCAGCATTTT. It specifies CASSHNTGIGNQPQHF.

On this clonotype itself: One junction end does not reproduce the germline sequence, and a read error may be involved. The chain recombines TRBV24-1 with TRBJ2-3; unclear D gene. The CDR3 is 13 residues long. CDR1 is KGHDR and CDR2 is SFDVKD in the germline V gene. The CDR3: CAASGCGTDTQYF. For the CDR3, the DNA is TGTGCCGCCAGTGGATGTGGCACAGATACGCAGTATTTT.

This clonotype was seen repeatedly, ten times or more. The chain is built from TRBV12-3 or TRBV12-4 and TRBJ2-1; D gene unclear. The CDR3 length is 13 residues. The V end was cut by 5 bases, the J end by 8 bases, with 13 bases between. CDR3 loop: CASSPFLVYEQFF. DNA for the CDR3: TGTGCCAGCAGTCCTTTTCTAGTCTATGAGCAGTTCTTC.

This clonotype was seen repeatedly, ten times or more. CDR3 loop: CASSQGKLGDEQFF. In DNA, the CDR3 is TGCGCCAGCAGCCAAGGGAAGTTGGGCGATGAGCAGTTCTTC. The V gene is TRBV4-1, the J gene TRBJ2-1; D remains unclear. This CDR3 spans 14 amino acids. V was clipped by 1 base and J by 8 bases, with 12 bases between them. Germline V gene data show CDR1 as MGHRA and CDR2 as YSYEKL.

This clonotype was detected ten times or more. Given the absence of the conserved phenylalanine or tryptophan at the CDR3 end, a read error is likely. Because the CDR3's place on the DNA is in doubt, the DNA is left out and the CDR3 is given as listed by TCRdb. The rearrangement links TRBV29-1 to TRBJ2-3; the tabulated D call, TRBD2, remains unverified against the DNA. Germline assignment: CDR1 SQVTM and CDR2 ANQGSEA. A total of 14 residues make up the CDR3, ends included. The CDR3 protein is CSVEEGLAGAPGSI.